These 22 T cell receptor beta chains share one sample of origin, sequenced in a study of pediatric ulcerative colitis. This table comes from immunoSEQ multiplex PCR, and its TCRdb copy is limited to in-frame clones, with some not included. The profile shows 55,000 to 75,000 clones, 86% of them singletons. The sequencing input was blood. These receptors came from a boy aged 5-17 years with severe ulcerative colitis.

The chain combines TRBV5-6 with TRBJ1-5; no definite D call. Trimming took 4 bases from V and 11 from J, leaving 19 bases between them. Germline CDR1 is SGHDT and CDR2 is YYEEEE. CDR3 length: 14 amino acids. The CDR3 DNA reads as TGTGCCAGCAGCCTTGCCCGAGGACGCGGGTCCCAGCATTTT. Translated, it gives CASSLARGRGSQHF.

This chain connects TRBV27 to TRBJ1-2; no reliable D call. Germline V lookup: CDR1 MNHEY, CDR2 SMNVEV (reference sequence). The CDR3 runs 15 residues. Trimming shortened V by 3 bases and J by 8 bases, and 19 bases separated the two germline ends. CDR3 in amino acids: CASSFFAESPNGYTF. DNA of the CDR3: TGTGCCAGCAGTTTTTTCGCCGAGAGTCCGAACGGCTACACCTTC.

The chain couples TRBV6-5 to TRBJ1-1; D not certain. This CDR3 spans 12 amino acids. V lost 3 bases and J 7 bases, leaving 9 bases between the germline ends. Germline V gene lookup returns CDR1 MNHEY and CDR2 SVGAGI. For the CDR3, the DNA is TGTGCCAGCAGTTATCCCGGAGGTGAAGCTTTCTTT. Encoded protein: CASSYPGGEAFF.

The J gene is TRBJ2-3, the V gene TRBV11-3; D gene unclear. V was cut by 5 bases and J by 8 bases, with 11 bases left in between. The CDR3 spans 12 residues. Germline CDR1 is SGHNT and CDR2 is YENEEA. CDR3 amino acids: CASSNEPPTQYF. CDR3 DNA: TGTGCCAGCAGCAACGAGCCGCCTACGCAGTATTTT.

This clone was observed a few times. This CDR3 is CASSVQSSGANVLTF. CDR3 coding DNA: TGTGCCAGCAGCGTCCAGAGCTCTGGGGCCAACGTCCTGACTTTC. The rearrangement links TRBV7-2 to TRBJ2-6; no reliable D call. The V gene's germline CDR1 is SGHTA and CDR2 FQGNSA. Trimming shortened V by 5 bases and J by 0 bases, and 8 bases separated the two germline ends. CDR3 length equals 15 residues.

The chain joins TRBV25-1 to TRBJ1-4; D remains ambiguous. Germline CDR1 MGHDK, CDR2 SYGVNS. CDR3 length: 14 residues. V was shortened by 3 bases and J by 7 bases, with 12 bases between the two germline ends. In DNA form, the CDR3 reads TGTGCCAGCAGTGATGGCCAGACCGTTGAAAAACTGTTTTTT. This encodes CASSDGQTVEKLFF.

The V and J genes are TRBV11-1 and TRBJ1-1; D possibly corresponds to TRBD1 (5 bases). This CDR3 has 13 amino acids. Deletions cut 5 bases from V and 5 bases from J, with 12 bases between. In germline, CDR1 is SGHAT, CDR2 FQDESV (reference sequence). The CDR3: CASSLGGLTEAFF. The CDR3 coding sequence is TGTGCCAGCAGCCTGGGGGGTTTGACTGAAGCTTTCTTT. Full variable domain (remainder filled in from reference TRBV11-1 and TRBJ1-1): EAEVAQSPRYKITEKSQAVAFWCDPISGHATLYWYRQILGQGPELLVQFQDESVVDDSQLPKDRFSAERLKGVDSTLKIQPAELGDSAMYLCASSLGGLTEAFFGQGTRLTVV.

This sequence joins TRBV19 and TRBJ2-2; 8 bases match TRBD2. The V segment lost 10 bases and the J segment 0 bases; nucleotides outside the gene matches: 7. The germline V gene has CDR1 LNHDA and CDR2 SQIVND (reference sequence). This CDR3 has 15 amino acids. CDR3: CATSGGYANTGELFF. CDR3 sequence (DNA): TGTGCCACAAGCGGGGGTTATGCGAACACCGGGGAGCTGTTTTTT.

The V call is TRBV10-2, the J call TRBJ1-2; 7 nucleotides match TRBD1. There are 15 residues in the CDR3. Looked up from germline, CDR1 is WSHSY and CDR2 is SAAADI. Unmatched junction bases numbered 13, after V lost 0 bases and J lost 12 bases. CDR3 coding DNA: TGCGCCAGCAGTGAGTCGATAAGGCGTTCCACAGGGGACACCTTC. It codes for CASSESIRRSTGDTF.

The chain is built from TRBV25-1 and TRBJ2-2; D uncertain. Deletions cut 2 bases from V and 4 bases from J, with 5 bases between. The CDR3 runs to 13 residues. Germline V gives CDR1 MGHDK, CDR2 SYGVNS. CDR3 protein: CASSERRTGELFF. Written as DNA, the CDR3 is TGTGCCAGCAGTGAAAGGCGCACCGGGGAGCTGTTTTTT.

This chain uses TRBV15 with TRBJ1-4, with D unclear. There are 14 residues in the CDR3. Germline CDR1 and CDR2: LNHNV and YYDKDF (reference sequence). Trimming removed 0 bases at V and 6 bases at J, with 8 bases between. The CDR3 DNA reads TGTGCCACCAGCAGAGATGGAGGATATGAAAAACTGTTTTTT. It is translated as CATSRDGGYEKLFF.

The rearrangement uses TRBV2 and TRBJ2-7; 7 nucleotides align to TRBD2. Trimming took 7 bases from V and 1 from J; bases not matched to a gene: 10. The CDR3 loop spans 15 amino acids. CDR1 and CDR2 from the germline V gene are SNHLY and FYNNEI. Written as DNA, the CDR3 is TGTGCCAGCATCGCGCGCGGGAGTGGGTCCTACGAGCAGTACTTC. Residues: CASIARGSGSYEQYF.

This sequence joins TRBV6-1 and TRBJ2-7, with 13 bases identical to TRBD2. V was pared by 2 bases and J by 4 bases, with 8 bases of the junction left unmatched. CDR1 and CDR2 (germline): MNHNS, SASEGT. This CDR3 spans 17 amino acids. The CDR3 DNA reads TGTGCCAGCAGTGAAAGGCCCGGACTAGCGGGAGATTACGAGCAGTACTTC. Amino acids: CASSERPGLAGDYEQYF.

The V call is TRBV11-2, the J call TRBJ2-1; 9 bases line up with TRBD2. The junction had 4 bases not matched to a gene; V was cut back by 1 base and J by 6 bases. Germline V gives CDR1 SGHAT, CDR2 FQNNGV. CDR3 length equals 15 residues. As DNA, the CDR3 is TGTGCCAGCAGCTTAGTTAGCGGGAGTATCAATGAGCAGTTCTTC. This gives the protein CASSLVSGSINEQFF.

DNA of the CDR3: TGTGCCAGCAGCCCGGGCCAAATCAACACCGGGGAGCTGTTTTTT. It is translated as CASSPGQINTGELFF. The chain employs TRBV7-9 and TRBJ2-2; D unclear. CDR3 length equals 15 residues. Trimming took 5 bases from V and 2 from J, leaving 12 bases between them. Germline V gene data show CDR1 as SEHNR and CDR2 as FQNEAQ (reference sequence).

The chain couples TRBV15 to TRBJ1-2; D is undetermined. The CDR3 runs to 14 residues. Germline CDR1 reads LNHNV; CDR2 reads YYDKDF (reference sequence). V dropped 4 bases and J dropped 6 bases, with 15 bases sitting between them. The CDR3 nucleotides are TGTGCCACCAGCATTCCGAAGGGAGTGAATGGCTACACCTTC. It specifies CATSIPKGVNGYTF.

The chain is built from TRBV5-4 and TRBJ1-3, with D perhaps matching TRBD1 (5 bases). CDR1 and CDR2 from the germline V gene are SGHNT and YYREEE (reference sequence). Trimming cost V 4 bases and J 0 bases, with 8 bases left between them. The CDR3 consists of 14 residues. CDR3 DNA sequence: TGTGCCAGCAGCCCGACAGTCTCTGGAAACACCATATATTTT. It yields the protein CASSPTVSGNTIYF.

V is TRBV7-9 and J is TRBJ2-1; the D gene is possibly TRBD2 (5 bases). Trimming left V 4 bases short and J 7 bases short, with 17 bases between. Per germline, CDR1 SEHNR and CDR2 FQNEAQ (reference sequence). CDR3 length equals 15 residues. Written as DNA, the CDR3 is TGTGCCAGCAGCTACTTGATCGGAGGTGGAAATGAGCAGTTCTTC. Its protein is CASSYLIGGGNEQFF.

This rearrangement joins TRBV29-1 to TRBJ2-7; 9 bases line up with TRBD1. V lost 7 bases and J lost 2; bases outside the gene matches: 21. Germline V gene sequence: CDR1 SQVTM, CDR2 ANQGSEA. The CDR3 totals 18 residues. CDR3 loop: CSALSHRGRRLLPYEQYF. In DNA form, the CDR3 reads TGCAGCGCTCTGAGTCACAGGGGGCGTCGGCTACTACCCTACGAGCAGTACTTC.

The chain recombines TRBV19 with TRBJ2-2; 7 bases fit TRBD1. Germline V CDR1 and CDR2: LNHDA, SQIVND (reference sequence). With 7 bases clipped from V and 7 bases from J, the junction kept 21 bases outside the gene matches. CDR3 length equals 18 residues. As DNA, the CDR3 is TGTGCCAGTAACCTCGGGATCGTCCGGACAGGAAGGGGCGGGGAGCTGTTTTTT. Its translation: CASNLGIVRTGRGGELFF.

The genes are TRBV7-9 and TRBJ2-3; D ambiguous. Germline lookup yields CDR1 SEHNR and CDR2 FQNEAQ (reference sequence). The V gene lost 7 bases and the J gene lost 2 bases, with 7 bases spanning the gap. There are 12 residues in the CDR3. The CDR3 loop is CASTSHTDTQYF. As DNA, the CDR3 is TGTGCCAGCACGTCCCACACAGATACGCAGTATTTT.

This chain joins TRBV6-5 and TRBJ1-3; D is undetermined. Germline CDR1 reads MNHEY; CDR2 reads SVGAGI. The V end was cut by 2 bases, the J end by 8 bases, with 13 bases between. CDR3 length equals 14 residues. The CDR3 DNA sequence: TGTGCCAGCAGTTACAGCGGGCGTTGGGACACCATATATTTT. This translates into CASSYSGRWDTIYF.